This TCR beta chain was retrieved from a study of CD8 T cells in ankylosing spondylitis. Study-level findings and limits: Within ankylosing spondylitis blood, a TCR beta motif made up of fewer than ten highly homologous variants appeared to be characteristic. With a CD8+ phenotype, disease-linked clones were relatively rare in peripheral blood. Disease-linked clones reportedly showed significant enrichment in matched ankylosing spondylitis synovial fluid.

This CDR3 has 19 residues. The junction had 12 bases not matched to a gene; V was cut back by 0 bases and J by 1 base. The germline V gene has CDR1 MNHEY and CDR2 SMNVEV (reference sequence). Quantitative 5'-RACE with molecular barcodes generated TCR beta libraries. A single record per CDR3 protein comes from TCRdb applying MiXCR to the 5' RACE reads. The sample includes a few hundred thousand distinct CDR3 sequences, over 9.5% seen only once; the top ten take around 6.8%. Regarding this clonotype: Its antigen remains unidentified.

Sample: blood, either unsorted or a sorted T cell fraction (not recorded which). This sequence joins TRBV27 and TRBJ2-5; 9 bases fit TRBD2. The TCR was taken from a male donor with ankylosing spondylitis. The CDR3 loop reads CASSLSFRLAGRTQETQYF. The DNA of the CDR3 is TGTGCCAGCAGTTTATCGTTTCGTCTAGCGGGAAGGACCCAAGAGACCCAGTACTTC.